The clone carrying this T cell receptor beta chain was recorded at least ten times. Its antigen is not identified. For Graves' hyperthyroidism to be stable, ophthalmopathy could not progress within 18 months. Amplified TCR beta CDR3 regions came from RNA transcripts. The HTBI primer set drove a first-round RT-PCR of the TCR CDR3. TCRdb re-derived calls from the multiplex PCR reads in MiXCR, one entry per CDR3 protein. The sample consists of 350,000 to 400,000 distinct CDR3 sequences, 14% to 15% of them appearing once. The sample originates from a study of T cells in Graves' hyperthyroidism and ophthalmopathy. Turning to the study itself: The authors collected peripheral blood at initial diagnosis, before any treatment.

Study results and caveats: Blood also held most thyroid clonotypes expanded beyond 0.001.

The V gene's germline CDR1 is DFQATT and CDR2 SNEGSKA (reference sequence). The CDR3 totals 14 residues. V was clipped by 4 bases and J by 10 bases; unmatched bases: 7. This chain joins TRBV20-1 and TRBJ2-1; TRBD2 agrees at 13 bases. The specimen sequenced was blood. The TCR sequence derives from a woman under 40 with Graves' hyperthyroidism. The CDR3 is CSAKGLAGMYEQFF. The CDR3 bases are TGCAGTGCTAAGGGACTAGCGGGAATGTACGAGCAGTTCTTC.